These T cell receptor beta chains were read from a single sample in a study of T cells in Graves' hyperthyroidism and ophthalmopathy. From the multiplex PCR reads, TCRdb called clonotypes with MiXCR, one entry per CDR3 protein. The table lists 300,000 to 400,000 distinct CDR3 sequences, about 14% of them singletons. Sequencing used blood. These receptor sequences come from a woman aged 25 to 45 with Graves' hyperthyroidism. The CDR3 runs from the conserved cysteine through the conserved F or W. A D gene is named only where the DNA matches it firmly. Clone size, where shown, is once, few, many, or a class for clones that have expanded.

J gene: TRBJ1-3
CDR3 length: 13
D gene: -
clone size: once
V gene: TRBV10-3
CDR3 protein: CATRSVSGNTIYF
CDR3 DNA: TGTGCCACCAGATCAGTGTCCGGAAACACCATATATTTT

J gene: TRBJ1-4
CDR3 length: 13
D gene: TRBD1
clone size: -
V gene: TRBV7-2
CDR3 protein: CASSGAQGRKLFF
CDR3 DNA: TGTGCCAGCAGCGGTGCACAGGGGCGGAAACTGTTTTTT

J gene: TRBJ2-3
CDR3 length: 16
D gene: -
clone size: -
V gene: TRBV3-1
CDR3 protein: CASGRYGGSLENTQYF
CDR3 DNA: TGTGCCAGCGGACGATACGGAGGGTCGTTGGAAAATACGCAGTATTTT

J gene: TRBJ1-1
CDR3 length: 14
D gene: -
clone size: many
V gene: TRBV7-8
CDR3 protein: CASSFWPGFTEAFF
CDR3 DNA: TGTGCCAGCAGCTTTTGGCCAGGGTTCACTGAAGCTTTCTTT

J gene: TRBJ1-2
CDR3 length: 14
D gene: -
clone size: many
V gene: TRBV20-1
CDR3 protein: CSATPDRHNYGYTF
CDR3 DNA: TGCAGTGCTACCCCCGACAGGCATAACTATGGCTACACCTTC

J gene: TRBJ1-1
CDR3 length: 16
D gene: -
clone size: many
V gene: TRBV29-1
CDR3 protein: CSVAGATGRRNTEAFF
CDR3 DNA: TGCAGCGTTGCTGGGGCGACAGGCCGGCGAAACACTGAAGCTTTCTTT

J gene: TRBJ2-5
CDR3 length: 14
D gene: -
clone size: -
V gene: TRBV18
CDR3 protein: CASSPQIDQETQYF
CDR3 DNA: TGTGCCAGCTCACCACAGATTGACCAAGAGACCCAGTACTTC

J gene: TRBJ1-5
CDR3 length: 14
D gene: TRBD1
clone size: many
V gene: TRBV28
CDR3 protein: CASRQTGVAQPQHF
CDR3 DNA: TGTGCCAGCAGACAGACAGGGGTCGCACAGCCCCAGCATTTT

J gene: TRBJ1-5
CDR3 length: 14
D gene: -
clone size: -
V gene: TRBV15
CDR3 protein: CATSRDRGEKPQHF
CDR3 DNA: TGTGCCACCAGCAGAGATCGGGGGGAGAAGCCCCAGCATTTT

J gene: TRBJ2-5
CDR3 length: 15
D gene: TRBD2
clone size: -
V gene: TRBV6-1
CDR3 protein: CASSYFGTSRETQYF
CDR3 DNA: TGTGCCAGCAGTTATTTCGGGACTAGCCGGGAGACCCAGTACTTC